The present TCR beta chain was sequenced within a study of molecular identifiers for immune sequencing clone quantification. The germline V gene has CDR1 MNHEY and CDR2 SVGAGI. This CDR3 is 13 amino acids long. Libraries of bulk TCR were made by previously described methods (with listed TCR primers). TCRdb re-analysed the PCR reads in MiXCR, keeping a single row per CDR3 protein. The sample shows around 470,000 distinct CDR3 sequences, around 23% of them seen only once. As for this clonotype: This may arise from a read error, as a much more abundant clone is one base away.

This chain joins TRBV6-5 and TRBJ1-1, with 7 nucleotides matching TRBD1. The sequence derives from a human donor in good health. Some libraries in this study had Jurkat cell RNA spiked in. Material: naive CD8+ T cells from blood, with Jurkat cell RNA spiked in. Subset here: FACS-sorted CD8+CD4-CCR7+CD45RA+ naive T cells. CDR3 nucleotide sequence: TGTGCCACCCTGACAGGGATGAACACTGGAGCTTTCTTT. Its protein is CATLTGMNTGAFF.